This TCR beta chain was found in a study of T-cell memory formation after mild COVID-19. Study-level findings and limits: There were some responding clones in pre-infection memory, which suggested that cross-reactive memory had joined.

This CDR3 has 11 amino acids. Using its own MiXCR run on the 5' RACE reads, TCRdb lists one record per CDR3 protein. The sample records 250,000 to 300,000 distinct CDR3 sequences, around 15% being singletons. This clonotype was detected a few times. The antigen is not known. V is TRBV21-1 and J is TRBJ2-7; TRBD1 is the table's D call, not checked against the DNA. TRBV21-1 is marked as a pseudogene. This receptor was taken from a man between 18 and 29 years old who had mild COVID-19 (a few samples of this study predate the infection). Cell type and time point are not known. Sequencing used PBMCs or a T cell subset sorted from them (not recorded which). The CDR3 loop is CASSAAHRQYF. CDR3 DNA: TGTGCCAGCAGCGCCGCCCATCGGCAGTACTTC.